The entry below gives a single T cell receptor beta chain sequence along with its context. Its specific antigen is unknown. One base away there is no much larger clone; base qualities are not given. The CDR3 sequence holds 15 residues, the cysteine and phenylalanine included. Only the CDR3 portion is preserved as DNA: 45 bases, with reading frame beginning at the first base. The CDR1 and CDR2 encoded by the germline V gene are MNHEY and SVGAGI. V trim: 5 bases; J trim: 2 bases; unmatched bases: 5. The data were taken from a study of technical replicates of blood from several donors (dated by TCRdb to about 2017). Library preparation was by the immunoSEQ multiplex PCR assay. TCRdb stores this immuneACCESS table with in-frame sequences only. Part of the clones is absent; in the studies checked, under half of the shortfall reflects unresolved V genes, and no reason is known for the rest. This sample has tens of thousands of clones in its table, and about 95% of those were observed once. About 0.22% of the sample lies in the top ten.

The sequence derives from a human donor in good health. Sequencing was carried out using T cells isolated from PBMCs. This receptor chain uses TRBV6-5 and TRBJ1-2; 10 middle bases align to TRBD1. The CDR3 reads CASSTGQGENYGYTF. The DNA is TGTGCCAGCAGTACAGGACAGGGGGAAAACTATGGCTACACCTTC.